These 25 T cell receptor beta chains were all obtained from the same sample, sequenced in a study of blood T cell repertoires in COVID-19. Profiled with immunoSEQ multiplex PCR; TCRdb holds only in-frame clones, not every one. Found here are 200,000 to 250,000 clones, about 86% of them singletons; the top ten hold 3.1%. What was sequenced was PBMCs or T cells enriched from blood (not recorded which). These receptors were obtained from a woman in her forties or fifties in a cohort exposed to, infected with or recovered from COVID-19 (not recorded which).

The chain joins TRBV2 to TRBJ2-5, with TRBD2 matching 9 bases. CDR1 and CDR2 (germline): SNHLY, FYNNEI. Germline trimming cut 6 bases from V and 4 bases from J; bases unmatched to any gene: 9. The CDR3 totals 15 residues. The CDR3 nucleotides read TGTGCCAGCAGGGGGGCTAGCGGGGTGGTAGAGACCCAGTACTTC. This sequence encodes CASRGASGVVETQYF.

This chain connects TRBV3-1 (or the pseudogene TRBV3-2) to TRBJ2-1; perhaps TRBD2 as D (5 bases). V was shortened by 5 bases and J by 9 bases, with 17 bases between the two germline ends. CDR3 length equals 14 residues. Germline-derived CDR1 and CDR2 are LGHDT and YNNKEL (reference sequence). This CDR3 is CASSKGMFEGEQFF. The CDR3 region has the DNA TGTGCCAGCAGCAAAGGGATGTTTGAGGGTGAGCAGTTCTTC.

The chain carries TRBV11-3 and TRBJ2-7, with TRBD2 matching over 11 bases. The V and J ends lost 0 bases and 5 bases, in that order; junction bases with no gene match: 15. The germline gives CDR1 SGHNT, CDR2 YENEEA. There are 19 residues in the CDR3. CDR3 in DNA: TGTGCCAGCAGCTTAGATGGGATGACGGGACTAGCGGATTGGAACGAGCAGTACTTC. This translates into CASSLDGMTGLADWNEQYF.

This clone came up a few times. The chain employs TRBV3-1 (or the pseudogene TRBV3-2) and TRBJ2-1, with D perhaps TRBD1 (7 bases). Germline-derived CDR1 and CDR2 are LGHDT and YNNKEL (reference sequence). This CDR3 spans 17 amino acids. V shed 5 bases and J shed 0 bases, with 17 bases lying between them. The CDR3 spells CASSAHGGQSSYNEQFF. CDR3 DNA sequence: TGTGCCAGCAGCGCGCACGGGGGACAGAGCTCCTACAATGAGCAGTTCTTC.

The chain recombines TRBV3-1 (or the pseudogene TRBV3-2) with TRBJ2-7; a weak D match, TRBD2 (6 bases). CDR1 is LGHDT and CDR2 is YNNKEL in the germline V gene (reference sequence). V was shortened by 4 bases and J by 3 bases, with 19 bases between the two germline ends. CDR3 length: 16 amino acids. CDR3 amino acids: CASSRPAGRGLYEQYF. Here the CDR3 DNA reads TGTGCCAGCAGCCGACCCGCGGGAAGGGGTCTCTACGAGCAGTACTTC.

Here the CDR3 reads CASSYSGTELQETQYF. The CDR3 bases are TGTGCCAGCAGTTACTCGGGGACAGAGTTACAAGAGACCCAGTACTTC. V usage is TRBV6-5 and J usage is TRBJ2-5, with 7 positions matching TRBD1. This CDR3 comprises 16 residues. V lost 0 bases to trimming and J lost 2 bases; unmatched junction nucleotides: 6. The germline CDR1 and CDR2 sequences are MNHEY and SVGAGI.

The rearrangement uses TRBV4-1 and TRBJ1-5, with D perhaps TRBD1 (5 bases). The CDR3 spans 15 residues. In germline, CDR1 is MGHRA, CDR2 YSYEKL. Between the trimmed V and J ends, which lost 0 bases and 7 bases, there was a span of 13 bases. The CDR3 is CASSQEGGVRQPQHF. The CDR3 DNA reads TGCGCCAGCAGCCAAGAGGGGGGGGTCAGGCAGCCCCAGCATTTT.

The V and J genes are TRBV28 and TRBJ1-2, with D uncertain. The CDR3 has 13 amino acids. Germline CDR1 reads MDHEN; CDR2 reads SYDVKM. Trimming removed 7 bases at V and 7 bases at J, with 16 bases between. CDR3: CASITGGTSGYTF. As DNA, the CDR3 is TGTGCCAGCATAACTGGCGGAACATCTGGCTACACCTTC.

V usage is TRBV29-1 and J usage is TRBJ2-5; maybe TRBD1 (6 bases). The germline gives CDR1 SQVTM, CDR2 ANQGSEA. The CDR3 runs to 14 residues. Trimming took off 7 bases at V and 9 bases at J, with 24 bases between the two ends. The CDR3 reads CSAYPSTGQGSQYF. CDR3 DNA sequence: TGCAGCGCCTATCCCTCGACAGGCCAGGGGTCCCAGTACTTC.

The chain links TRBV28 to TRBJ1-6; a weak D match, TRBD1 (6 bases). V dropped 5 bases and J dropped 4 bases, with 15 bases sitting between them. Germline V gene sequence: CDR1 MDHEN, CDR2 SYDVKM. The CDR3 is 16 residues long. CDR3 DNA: TGTGCCAGCAGTCTGCATGGACAGTTTTATAATTCACCCCTCCACTTT. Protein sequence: CASSLHGQFYNSPLHF.

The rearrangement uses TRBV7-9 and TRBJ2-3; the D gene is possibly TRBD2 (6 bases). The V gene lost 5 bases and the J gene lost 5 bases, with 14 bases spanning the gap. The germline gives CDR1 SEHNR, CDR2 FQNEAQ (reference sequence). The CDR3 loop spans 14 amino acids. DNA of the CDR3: TGTGCCAGCAGCCCCCGACTAGGCAGAGATACGCAGTATTTT. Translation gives CASSPRLGRDTQYF.

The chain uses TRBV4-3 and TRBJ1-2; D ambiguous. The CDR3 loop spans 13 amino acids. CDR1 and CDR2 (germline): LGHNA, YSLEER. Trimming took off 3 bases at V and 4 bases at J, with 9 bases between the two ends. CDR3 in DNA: TGCGCCAGCAGCCAGGAGGGCGTCTATGGCTACACCTTC. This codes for CASSQEGVYGYTF.

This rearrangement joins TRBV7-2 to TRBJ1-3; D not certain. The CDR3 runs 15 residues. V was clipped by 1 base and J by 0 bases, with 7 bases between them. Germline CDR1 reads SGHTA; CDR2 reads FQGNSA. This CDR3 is CASSLVVFSGNTIYF. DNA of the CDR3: TGTGCCAGCAGCTTAGTTGTATTCTCTGGAAACACCATATATTTT.

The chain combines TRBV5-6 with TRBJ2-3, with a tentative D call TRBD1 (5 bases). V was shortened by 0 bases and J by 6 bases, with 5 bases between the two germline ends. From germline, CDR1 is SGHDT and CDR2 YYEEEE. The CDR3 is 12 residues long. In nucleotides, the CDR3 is TGTGCCAGCAGCTTGGCAGGGGATACGCAGTATTTT. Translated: CASSLAGDTQYF.

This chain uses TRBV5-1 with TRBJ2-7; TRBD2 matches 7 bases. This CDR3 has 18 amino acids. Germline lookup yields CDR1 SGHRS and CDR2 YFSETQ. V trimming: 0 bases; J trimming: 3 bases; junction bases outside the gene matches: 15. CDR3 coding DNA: TGCGCCAGCAGCTTGGGCGGCGGGGGAAGGAGGCTTGACTACGAGCAGTACTTC. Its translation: CASSLGGGGRRLDYEQYF.

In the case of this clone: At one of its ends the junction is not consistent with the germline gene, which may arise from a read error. In DNA form, the CDR3 reads TGTGCCAGCAGCCGTGACGAGTCCGGGCTGGGGCTCGATTTT. The encoded protein is CASSRDESGLGLDF. The chain combines TRBV9 with TRBJ1-6; perhaps TRBD1 as D (5 bases). Germline loops: CDR1 SGDLS, CDR2 YYNGEE. This CDR3 is 14 amino acids long.

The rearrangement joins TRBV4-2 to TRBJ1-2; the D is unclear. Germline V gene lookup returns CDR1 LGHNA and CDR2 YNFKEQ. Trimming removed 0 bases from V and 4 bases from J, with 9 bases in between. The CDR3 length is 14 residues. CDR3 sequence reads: CASSQDPGSYGYTF. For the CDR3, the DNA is TGTGCCAGCAGCCAAGACCCGGGGAGCTATGGCTACACCTTC.

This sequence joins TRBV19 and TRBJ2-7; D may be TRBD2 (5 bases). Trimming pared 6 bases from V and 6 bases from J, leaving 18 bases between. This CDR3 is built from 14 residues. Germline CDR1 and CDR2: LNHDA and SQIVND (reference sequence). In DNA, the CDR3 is TGTGCCAGTAGCCAGGAAACGGGCGCGGGCGAGCAGTACTTC. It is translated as CASSQETGAGEQYF.

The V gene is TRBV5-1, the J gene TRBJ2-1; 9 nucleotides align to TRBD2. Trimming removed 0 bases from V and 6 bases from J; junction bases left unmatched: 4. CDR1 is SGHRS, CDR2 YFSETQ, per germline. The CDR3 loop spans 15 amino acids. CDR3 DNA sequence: TGCGCCAGCAGCTTGGGCTCTAGCGGGGCCAATGAGCAGTTCTTC. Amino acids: CASSLGSSGANEQFF.

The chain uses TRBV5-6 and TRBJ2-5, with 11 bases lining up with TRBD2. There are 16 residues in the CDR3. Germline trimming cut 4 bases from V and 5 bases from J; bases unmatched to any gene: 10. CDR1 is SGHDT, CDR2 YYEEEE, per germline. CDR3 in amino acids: CASSETSGAVWETQYF. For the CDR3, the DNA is TGTGCCAGCAGCGAGACTAGCGGGGCTGTCTGGGAGACCCAGTACTTC.

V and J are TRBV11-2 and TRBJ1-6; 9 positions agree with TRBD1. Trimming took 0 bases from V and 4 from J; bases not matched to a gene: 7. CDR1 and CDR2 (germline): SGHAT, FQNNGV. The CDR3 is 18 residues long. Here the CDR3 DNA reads TGTGCCAGCAGCTTAGATAGGGGACAGGGCGCTTATAATTCACCCCTCCACTTT. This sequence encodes CASSLDRGQGAYNSPLHF.

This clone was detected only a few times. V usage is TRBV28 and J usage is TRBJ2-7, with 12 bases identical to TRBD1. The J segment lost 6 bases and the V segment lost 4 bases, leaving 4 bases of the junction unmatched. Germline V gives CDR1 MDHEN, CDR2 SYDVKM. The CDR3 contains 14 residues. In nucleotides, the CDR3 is TGTGCCAGCAGTTACGGGACAGGGGGCGGCGAGCAGTACTTC. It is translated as CASSYGTGGGEQYF.

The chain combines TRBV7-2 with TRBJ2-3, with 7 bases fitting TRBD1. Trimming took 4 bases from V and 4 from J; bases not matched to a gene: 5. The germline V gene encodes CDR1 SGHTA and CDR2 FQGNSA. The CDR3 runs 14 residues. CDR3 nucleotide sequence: TGTGCCAGCAGCTGGAACACAGGGGCAGATACGCAGTATTTT. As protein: CASSWNTGADTQYF.

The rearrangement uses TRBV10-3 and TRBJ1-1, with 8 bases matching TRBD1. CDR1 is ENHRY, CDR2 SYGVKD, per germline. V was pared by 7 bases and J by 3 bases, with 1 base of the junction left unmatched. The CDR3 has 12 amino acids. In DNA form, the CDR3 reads TGTGCCATCAAGACAGGGGACACTGAAGCTTTCTTT. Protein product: CAIKTGDTEAFF.

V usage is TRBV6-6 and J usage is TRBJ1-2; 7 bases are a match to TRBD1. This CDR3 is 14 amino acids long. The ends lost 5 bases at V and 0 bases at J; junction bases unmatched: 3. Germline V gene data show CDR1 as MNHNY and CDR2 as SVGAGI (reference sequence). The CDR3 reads CASSRDRANYGYTF. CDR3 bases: TGTGCCAGCAGTCGGGACAGAGCTAACTATGGCTACACCTTC.